A single sample is the source of the 17 T cell receptor beta chains below, sequenced in a study of shared clonotypes between healthy human individuals. Some clones are missing from TCRdb's copy, which holds only in-frame ones; the method was immunoSEQ multiplex PCR. The sample includes around 500,000 clones, around 80% of them seen just once. The sample taken for sequencing was PBMCs. Receptors originate from a woman aged 35 to 49 in good health. Some clones in this sample may be carry-over from other donors' samples.

The rearrangement uses TRBV28 and TRBJ1-5; D is uncertain. The germline gives CDR1 MDHEN, CDR2 SYDVKM. This CDR3 has 13 amino acids. With 6 bases removed from V and 7 bases from J, the gap between germline ends came to 13 bases. Here the CDR3 DNA reads TGTGCCAGCAGACCTTCACCCTCCCAGCCCCAGCATTTT. Amino acids: CASRPSPSQPQHF. Full variable domain (outside the CDR3, taken from reference TRBV28 and TRBJ1-5): DVKVTQSSRYLVKRTGEKVFLECVQDMDHENMFWYRQDPGLGLRLIYFSYDVKMKEKGDIPEGYSVSREKKERFSLILESASTNQTSMYLCASRPSPSQPQHFGDGTRLSIL.

This sequence joins TRBV19 and TRBJ2-5, with TRBD2 matching over 7 bases. This CDR3 is 15 amino acids long. CDR1 and CDR2 (germline): LNHDA, SQIVND (reference sequence). Trimming removed 5 bases from V and 2 bases from J; junction bases left unmatched: 8. The CDR3 DNA is TGTGCCAGTAGTTTGGGTAGCGGGTTTCAAGAGACCCAGTACTTC. Its protein is CASSLGSGFQETQYF.

With respect to this clone: A read error likely explains this, since a far larger clone differs by one base. Other DNA sequences from this sample encode an identical CDR3 as well. In DNA form, the CDR3 reads TGCAGCGTTGAGCGATCGGGGGGGCTGATCAATGAGCAGTTCTTC. Amino acid sequence: CSVERSGGLINEQFF. The chain is built from TRBV29-1 and TRBJ2-1; 8 nucleotides match TRBD2. V gave up 3 bases and J gave up 6 bases; unmatched junction bases: 10. CDR3 length equals 15 residues. Germline-derived CDR1 and CDR2 are SQVTM and ANQGSEA.

The CDR3 region is CAISESGTGGGNTEAFF. In nucleotides, the CDR3 is TGTGCCATCAGTGAGTCGGGTACAGGCGGGGGGAACACTGAAGCTTTCTTT. The chain combines TRBV10-3 with TRBJ1-1, with a possible D match to TRBD1 (5 bases). V was trimmed by 0 bases and J by 1 base, leaving 15 bases between them. The CDR3 spans 17 residues. The germline V gene has CDR1 ENHRY and CDR2 SYGVKD.

J is TRBJ1-5 and V is TRBV28; tentative D call: TRBD1 (5 bases). The CDR3 is 12 amino acids. V lost 6 bases to trimming and J lost 5 bases, with 8 bases between them. Germline CDR1 reads MDHEN; CDR2 reads SYDVKM. The CDR3 loop reads CASRTGDQPQHF. CDR3 sequence (DNA): TGTGCCAGCAGAACAGGCGATCAGCCCCAGCATTTT.

This chain uses TRBV25-1 with TRBJ2-7; D unresolved. The CDR3 covers 12 residues. Per germline, CDR1 MGHDK and CDR2 SYGVNS. Trimming pared 9 bases from V and 1 base from J, leaving 10 bases between. The CDR3 protein is CASTTDSYEQYF. CDR3 sequence (DNA): TGTGCCAGTACTACAGATTCCTACGAGCAGTACTTC.

The chain carries TRBV27 and TRBJ2-3; TRBD2 aligns across 7 bases. CDR1 is MNHEY and CDR2 is SMNVEV in the germline V gene (reference sequence). The CDR3 spans 14 residues. Trimming took 7 bases from V and 0 from J; bases not matched to a gene: 4. The DNA of the CDR3 is TGTGCCAGCAAAGAGGGAGGGAGCACAGATACGCAGTATTTT. This gives the protein CASKEGGSTDTQYF.

Many counts were recorded for this clone. This sample includes further DNA sequences coding for the same CDR3. This chain uses TRBV6-1 with TRBJ1-1, with D uncertain. CDR3 size: 13 residues. Per germline, CDR1 MNHNS and CDR2 SASEGT. The germline V and J ends were trimmed by 7 bases and 1 base, with 10 bases remaining between them. CDR3 loop: CASTLTENTEAFF. The CDR3 DNA reads TGTGCCAGCACTCTTACAGAGAACACTGAAGCTTTCTTT.

The V and J genes are TRBV7-6 and TRBJ2-3; 10 bases match TRBD2. This CDR3 is 16 amino acids long. Trimming cost V 3 bases and J 0 bases; bases outside gene matches: 3. Germline values: CDR1 SGHVS, CDR2 FNYEAQ. CDR3 in DNA: TGTGCCAGCAGCTTGGGACTAGCGAGAAGCACAGATACGCAGTATTTT. Translating gives CASSLGLARSTDTQYF.

The chain employs TRBV11-3 and TRBJ2-3; D may correspond to TRBD1 or TRBD2 (5 bases each). This CDR3 region has 14 residues. V was cut by 1 base and J by 6 bases, with 11 bases left in between. Germline assignment: CDR1 SGHNT and CDR2 YENEEA. CDR3 in DNA: TGTGCCAGCAGCTTAGGAGGGACCGCCGATACGCAGTATTTT. Translating it yields CASSLGGTADTQYF.

For this clone: This may be a read error, as it is one base from a much larger clone. The V and J genes are TRBV2 and TRBJ2-6; D is unresolved. This CDR3 is 13 amino acids long. Trimming pared 4 bases from V and 2 bases from J, leaving 3 bases between. Germline CDR1 SNHLY, CDR2 FYNNEI. The CDR3 is CASSVAGANVLTF. For the CDR3, the DNA is TGTGCCAGCAGTGTAGCTGGGGCCAACGTCCTGACTTTC.

This clone was observed a single time. The CDR3 DNA reads as TGCGCCAGCAGCGTGGACAGGCTCAGCTCTGGAAACACCATATATTTT. Its protein product is CASSVDRLSSGNTIYF. V and J are TRBV5-1 and TRBJ1-3, with 7 nucleotides matching TRBD1. The V and J ends lost 4 bases and 0 bases, in that order; junction bases with no gene match: 7. Germline CDR1 SGHRS, CDR2 YFSETQ. The CDR3 totals 16 residues. Looking up the rest from reference TRBV5-1 and TRBJ1-3 gives the full variable domain: KAGVTQTPRYLIKTRGQQVTLSCSPISGHRSVSWYQQTPGQGLQFLFEYFSETQRNKGNFPGRFSGRQFSNSRSEMNVSTLELGDSALYLCASSVDRLSSGNTIYFGEGSWLTVV.

This sequence joins TRBV28 and TRBJ2-7; 14 bases map to TRBD2. Per the germline V gene, CDR1 is MDHEN and CDR2 is SYDVKM. CDR3 length: 17 residues. Trimming at V came to 6 bases and at J to 2 bases, leaving 9 bases not matched to a gene. The DNA for the CDR3 is TGTGCCAGCAGCCCCGGGACTAGCGGGAGTTATGCCTACGAGCAGTACTTC. It specifies CASSPGTSGSYAYEQYF. The variable domain in full, with the rest retrieved from reference TRBV28 and TRBJ2-7, is DVKVTQSSRYLVKRTGEKVFLECVQDMDHENMFWYRQDPGLGLRLIYFSYDVKMKEKGDIPEGYSVSREKKERFSLILESASTNQTSMYLCASSPGTSGSYAYEQYFGPGTRLTVT.

J is TRBJ2-5 and V is TRBV7-9; D not certain. The ends were cut back, 1 base at V and 1 base at J, with 10 bases in the middle. The CDR3 spans 15 residues. Germline-derived CDR1 and CDR2 are SEHNR and FQNEAQ (reference sequence). CDR3 sequence: CASSLVGYLQETQYF. The CDR3 bases are TGTGCCAGCAGCTTAGTTGGGTACCTCCAAGAGACCCAGTACTTC.

In its sample, this clone was seen a few times. A single base is all that separates this from a far larger clone, so a read error is likely. V gene TRBV30 combines with J gene TRBJ1-2; TRBD1 might be the D (6 bases). Looked up from germline, CDR1 is GTSNPN and CDR2 is SVGIG (reference sequence). The CDR3 has 13 amino acids. This chain's CDR3 is CTWRGKGRVGYTF. In DNA form, the CDR3 reads TGTACCTGGAGGGGGAAGGGAAGGGTTGGCTACACCTTC.

A note on this clone: Other DNA sequences within the sample encode an identical CDR3. J is TRBJ2-2 and V is TRBV4-3; D gene ambiguous. V was trimmed by 0 bases and J by 0 bases, leaving 11 bases between them. This CDR3 is built from 17 residues. Germline assignment: CDR1 LGHNA and CDR2 YSLEER. CDR3 in amino acids: CASSQDHSGSNTGELFF. In DNA, the CDR3 is TGCGCCAGCAGCCAAGACCACTCAGGATCGAACACCGGGGAGCTGTTTTTT.

The chain links TRBV7-8 to TRBJ2-5; 7 nucleotides line up with TRBD2. Germline V gene lookup returns CDR1 SGHVS and CDR2 FQNEAQ. CDR3 length: 15 amino acids. V lost 5 bases and J lost 5; bases outside the gene matches: 11. The CDR3 loop reads CASSRSPAGWETQYF. The CDR3 coding sequence is TGTGCCAGCAGCCGAAGCCCAGCGGGGTGGGAGACCCAGTACTTC.